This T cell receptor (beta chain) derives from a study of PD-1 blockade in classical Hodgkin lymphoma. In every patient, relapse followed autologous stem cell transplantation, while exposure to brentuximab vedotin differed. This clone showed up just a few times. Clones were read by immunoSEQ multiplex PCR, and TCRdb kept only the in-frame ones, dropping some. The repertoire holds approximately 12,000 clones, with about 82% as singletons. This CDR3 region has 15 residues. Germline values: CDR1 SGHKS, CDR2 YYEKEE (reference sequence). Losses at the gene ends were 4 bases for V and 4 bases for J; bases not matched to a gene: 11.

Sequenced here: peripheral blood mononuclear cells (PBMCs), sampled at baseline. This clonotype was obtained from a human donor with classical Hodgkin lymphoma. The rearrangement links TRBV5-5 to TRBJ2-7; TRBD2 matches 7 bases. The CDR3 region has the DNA TGTGCCAGCAGCGGCGCTAGCGGATTCGGATACGAGCAGTACTTC. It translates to CASSGASGFGYEQYF.